This is a list of T cell receptor beta chains from one sample in a study of blood T cells in healthy people across ages. TCRdb re-analysed the 5' RACE reads in MiXCR, keeping a single row per CDR3 protein. The data contain around 1,000,000 distinct CDR3 sequences, almost 25% of them seen just once; the ten biggest clones take up around 0.7%. These data were likewise used in another study, on T cells of mothers and their children.

The sequenced material came from blood. The receptors derive from a girl aged 2-10 years in good health. Both conserved end residues are part of each CDR3. D genes are given only for firm matches. Rows may omit the clone size; those that give it use once, few, many or a size class.

J: TRBJ2-1
size: -
D: -
V: TRBV14
DNA: TGTGCCAGCAGCCAATTAATTGGAAGAATGGCCAATGAGCAGTTCTTC
CDR3: CASSQLIGRMANEQFF

J: TRBJ2-5
size: few
D: -
V: TRBV14
DNA: TGTGCCAGCAGCCCGGGATCCAAGAGGACCCAGTACTTC
CDR3: CASSPGSKRTQYF

J: TRBJ2-3
size: few
D: -
V: TRBV9
DNA: TGTGCCAGCAGCGTAGATCCCGTTCGGACAGATACGCAGTATTTT
CDR3: CASSVDPVRTDTQYF

J: TRBJ2-5
size: -
D: -
V: TRBV28
DNA: TGTGCCAGCACCCCGCTAGGGGGACGCTCCGAAGAGACCCAGTACTTC
CDR3: CASTPLGGRSEETQYF

J: TRBJ2-1
size: few
D: -
V: TRBV11-2
DNA: TGTGCCAGCAGCTTAGGGTTTAGGGGCCCGTACAATGAGCAGTTCTTC
CDR3: CASSLGFRGPYNEQFF

J: TRBJ2-1
size: -
D: TRBD2
V: TRBV4-1
DNA: TGCGCCAGCAGCCAAGGCCCCACTATAGCGGGAGCCGAGCAGTTCTTC
CDR3: CASSQGPTIAGAEQFF

J: TRBJ1-1
size: few
D: TRBD1
V: TRBV5-1
DNA: TGCGCCAGCAGCTGGAGACAGGGAGGGAACACTGAAGCTTTCTTT
CDR3: CASSWRQGGNTEAFF

J: TRBJ1-2
size: few
D: -
V: TRBV6-5
DNA: TGTGCCAGCAGTTATCTGGGCCAGGTCGCTAACTATGGCTACACCTTC
CDR3: CASSYLGQVANYGYTF

J: TRBJ2-7
size: few
D: -
V: TRBV10-3
DNA: TGTGCCATCAGTGAGAAACAGGGAGGCTCCTACGAGCAGTACTTC
CDR3: CAISEKQGGSYEQYF

J: TRBJ1-3
size: -
D: -
V: TRBV5-1
DNA: TGCGCCAGCAGCTTGGGCACGGACAACGCTGGAAACACCATATATTTT
CDR3: CASSLGTDNAGNTIYF

J: TRBJ2-1
size: -
D: -
V: TRBV6-6
DNA: TGTGCCAGCACCACGGTAAATGAGCAGTTCTTC
CDR3: CASTTVNEQFF

J: TRBJ2-1
size: -
D: -
V: TRBV7-9
DNA: TGTGCCAGCAGTCCCCTCCAGAGCGGGTTTAATGAGCAGTTCTTC
CDR3: CASSPLQSGFNEQFF

J: TRBJ1-1
size: few
D: -
V: TRBV25-1
DNA: TGTGCCAGCAGTGAATTATTGATGAACACTGAAGCTTTCTTT
CDR3: CASSELLMNTEAFF

J: TRBJ2-5
size: -
D: -
V: TRBV21-1
DNA: TGTGCCAGCAGCAAGGGACAGGGGAGTGAGACCCAGTACTTC
CDR3: CASSKGQGSETQYF

J: TRBJ2-7
size: -
D: TRBD2
V: TRBV9
DNA: TGTGCCAGCAGCGTCGGCGGGAGGGTAGAGAACGAGCAGTACTTC
CDR3: CASSVGGRVENEQYF

J: TRBJ1-3
size: few
D: -
V: TRBV7-9
DNA: TGTGCCAGCAGCCCAGGGGTCGCGGGAAACACCATATATTTT
CDR3: CASSPGVAGNTIYF

J: TRBJ2-7
size: few
D: TRBD2
V: TRBV6-2/TRBV6-3
DNA: TGTGCCAGCAGAGTGGGACTAGCGATTTACGAGCAGTACTTC
CDR3: CASRVGLAIYEQYF

J: TRBJ1-1
size: -
D: -
V: TRBV7-9
DNA: TGTGCCAGCAGCTTAGGTGGGGTCGAGAACACTGAAGCTTTCTTT
CDR3: CASSLGGVENTEAFF